This section outlines one T cell receptor (beta chain) sequence together with its context. The antigen is not known. As the method for making TCR beta libraries, quantitative 5'-RACE with molecular barcodes was used. TCRdb processed the 5' RACE reads anew with MiXCR; each CDR3 protein has one entry. The table lists some 340,000 distinct CDR3 sequences, roughly 15% of them singletons. This sample is part of a study of CD8 T cells in ankylosing spondylitis. The CDR3 totals 15 residues. Per germline, CDR1 SGDLS and CDR2 YYNGEE. V was trimmed by 4 bases and J by 3 bases, leaving 13 bases between them. Overall study findings and caveats: What appeared characteristic of ankylosing spondylitis blood was a TCR beta motif of fewer than ten highly homologous variants. Significant enrichment of disease-linked clones was reported in matched ankylosing spondylitis synovial fluid.

Sequenced material: blood, either unsorted or a sorted T cell fraction (not recorded which). The sequence came from a male donor with ankylosing spondylitis or in good health (not recorded which). The V and J genes are TRBV9 and TRBJ2-2; D is ambiguous. CDR3 sequence reads: CASSPQPGYTGELFF. The CDR3 nucleotides read TGTGCCAGCAGCCCTCAACCTGGGTACACCGGGGAGCTGTTTTTT.